Listed here is a single T cell receptor beta chain. Its matching antigen is unknown. At one end, the junction sequence differs from germline, possibly due to a read error. Germline CDR1 SEHNR, CDR2 FQNEAQ (reference sequence). The CDR3 covers 16 residues. These data belong to a study of cytomegalovirus exposure and HLA in healthy donors. The study's findings and limits: Later, an analysis found that common viral pathogens appeared to be linked with several of the most significant clusters.

The study ran its PCR with 60 Vbeta and 13 Jbeta primers. The repertoire was sequenced with immunoSEQ multiplex PCR; TCRdb's copy has only in-frame clones and lacks some. There are about 130,000 clones in the sample; roughly four fifths occur only once, and under 3% lies in the top ten. This receptor was identified in a boy aged 2 to 10 in good health and CMV-seronegative. The sample comprised PBMCs. V gene TRBV7-9 combines with J gene TRBJ1-5; tentatively, D is TRBD1 (6 bases). In DNA, the CDR3 is TGTTCCAGCAGCGTGGGGGGGCTGACGTTATATCAGCCCCAGCATTTT. Encoded protein: CSSSVGGLTLYQPQHF. Full variable domain (outside the CDR3, taken from reference TRBV7-9 and TRBJ1-5): DTGVSQNPRHKITKRGQNVTFRCDPISEHNRLYWYRQTLGQGPEFLTYFQNEAQLEKSRLLSDRFSAERPKGSFSTLEIQRTEQGDSAMYLCSSSVGGLTLYQPQHFGDGTRLSIL.